Presented here are 29 T cell receptor beta chains from one specimen sequenced in a study of blood T cell repertoires in COVID-19. Clones were sequenced by immunoSEQ multiplex PCR, and TCRdb holds only the in-frame ones, with some missing. The sample records more than 100,000 clones, around 88% being singletons. Sequencing was carried out using peripheral blood. These receptors were obtained from a human donor in a cohort sampled during active COVID-19.

This sequence joins TRBV7-6 and TRBJ1-4; no definite D call. V lost 1 base and J lost 3, with 9 bases in between. Germline loops: CDR1 SGHVS, CDR2 FNYEAQ. CDR3 length: 15 residues. The CDR3 sequence: CASSLVGRSNEKLFF. The CDR3 DNA follows: TGTGCCAGCAGCTTAGTTGGCCGATCTAATGAAAAACTGTTTTTT. The full variable domain, in which reference TRBV7-6 and TRBJ1-4 provide the parts outside the CDR3, is GAGVSQSPRYKVTKRGQDVALRCDPISGHVSLYWYRQALGQGPEFLTYFNYEAQQDKSGLPNDRFSAERPEGSISTLTIQRTEQRDSAMYRCASSLVGRSNEKLFFGSGTQLSVL.

The chain combines TRBV6-5 with TRBJ2-3; 7 nucleotides align to TRBD1. Germline V gene sequence: CDR1 MNHEY, CDR2 SVGAGI. Trimming took 2 bases from V and 2 from J; bases not matched to a gene: 7. The CDR3 runs 16 residues. The CDR3 DNA follows: TGTGCCAGCAGTTACAACCGACAGGGATTCACAGATACGCAGTATTTT. Protein: CASSYNRQGFTDTQYF.

The rearrangement links TRBV15 to TRBJ2-4; TRBD2 agrees at 11 bases. This CDR3 is built from 17 residues. Trimming cost V 8 bases and J 0 bases; bases outside gene matches: 9. Germline lookup yields CDR1 LNHNV and CDR2 YYDKDF (reference sequence). CDR3 residues: CATELAGADLAKNIQYF. In DNA form, the CDR3 reads TGTGCCACCGAACTAGCGGGGGCAGATCTAGCCAAAAACATTCAGTACTTC.

This rearrangement joins TRBV9 to TRBJ1-1, with D perhaps TRBD1 (5 bases). The germline V gene has CDR1 SGDLS and CDR2 YYNGEE. Trimming shortened V by 3 bases and J by 4 bases, and 13 bases separated the two germline ends. This CDR3 has 14 residues. CDR3 nucleotide sequence: TGTGCCAGCAGCGCCCGTGGGGGGTTCACTGAAGCTTTCTTT. This translates into CASSARGGFTEAFF.

The chain recombines TRBV4-3 with TRBJ2-3, with 10 bases identical to TRBD1. Germline-derived CDR1 and CDR2 are LGHNA and YSLEER. Losses at the gene ends were 2 bases for V and 1 base for J; bases not matched to a gene: 3. CDR3 length: 16 amino acids. CDR3: CASSQSGTGGTDTQYF. The CDR3 coding sequence is TGCGCCAGCAGCCAATCCGGGACAGGGGGCACAGATACGCAGTATTTT.

This rearrangement joins TRBV20-1 to TRBJ2-7; 7 bases fit TRBD2. J was trimmed by 8 bases and V by 5 bases; bases with no gene match: 6. The CDR3 is 11 amino acids. Per germline, CDR1 DFQATT and CDR2 SNEGSKA (reference sequence). The CDR3 DNA follows: TGCAGTGCTTTTTGGGAGGGAAAGCAGTACTTC. This sequence encodes CSAFWEGKQYF.

Comment on this clone: Other DNA sequences within the sample encode an identical CDR3. The chain recombines TRBV2 with TRBJ2-3, with 7 bases matching TRBD1. The CDR3 spans 14 residues. The trim removed 6 bases at V and 0 bases at J, leaving 3 bases unmatched. Germline-derived CDR1 and CDR2 are SNHLY and FYNNEI. In nucleotides, the CDR3 is TGTGCCAGCAGGCCGGGACAGAGCACAGATACGCAGTATTTT. It is translated as CASRPGQSTDTQYF. Variable domain in full (rest from reference TRBV2 and TRBJ2-3): EPEVTQTPSHQVTQMGQEVILRCVPISNHLYFYWYRQILGQKVEFLVSFYNNEISEKSEIFDDQFSVERPDGSNFTLKIRSTKLEDSAMYFCASRPGQSTDTQYFGPGTRLTVL.

The chain combines TRBV18 with TRBJ2-7; no reliable D call. V dropped 2 bases and J dropped 6 bases, with 11 bases sitting between them. The CDR3 is made up of 13 amino acids. Germline values: CDR1 KGHSH, CDR2 LQKENI. CDR3 loop: CASSPNAVFEQYF. The DNA for the CDR3 is TGTGCCAGCTCACCAAATGCGGTCTTCGAGCAGTACTTC.

The CDR3 region has the DNA TGTGCCAGCAGCTACGGGGACAGGGACTATGGCTACACCTTC. Translating gives CASSYGDRDYGYTF. This chain uses TRBV6-6 with TRBJ1-2, with 9 nucleotides matching TRBD1. V gave up 6 bases and J gave up 3 bases; unmatched junction bases: 5. The CDR3 contains 14 residues. CDR1 and CDR2 from the germline V gene are MNHNY and SVGAGI (reference sequence).

The rearrangement links TRBV4-3 to TRBJ1-2, with 8 bases fitting TRBD1. Germline CDR1 reads LGHNA; CDR2 reads YSLEER. J was trimmed by 8 bases and V by 0 bases; bases with no gene match: 8. The CDR3 loop spans 15 amino acids. CDR3 nucleotides: TGCGCCAGCAGCCAAGATACGGACAGGGTGGGGGGCTACACCTTC. Its translation: CASSQDTDRVGGYTF.

The table lists this clone with a count of one. Other DNA sequences in this sample translate to the same CDR3. The chain joins TRBV21-1 to TRBJ2-2; the table gives TRBD2 as D, unverified against the DNA. TRBV21-1 is listed as a pseudogene. The CDR3 spans 16 residues. CDR3 sequence reads: CASILSGGVDTGELFF. The CDR3, as DNA: TGTGCCAGCATCCTGAGCGGGGGGGTCGACACCGGGGAGCTGTTTTTT.

The genes are TRBV7-2 and TRBJ1-6; unclear D gene. Germline V CDR1 and CDR2: SGHTA, FQGNSA. The CDR3 has 15 residues. Trimming cost V 3 bases and J 10 bases, with 16 bases left between them. CDR3 region: CASSFGDLRRSPLHF. CDR3 sequence (DNA): TGTGCCAGCAGCTTCGGAGATCTAAGACGCTCACCCCTCCACTTT.

This chain uses TRBV5-1 with TRBJ2-7; TRBD1 matches at 9 bases. The CDR3 spans 14 residues. Germline CDR1 and CDR2: SGHRS and YFSETQ. V lost 1 base to trimming and J lost 5 bases; unmatched junction nucleotides: 4. The CDR3 is CASSLQDRGHEQYF. The CDR3 nucleotides are TGCGCCAGCAGCTTGCAGGACAGGGGTCACGAGCAGTACTTC.

The chain employs TRBV19 and TRBJ2-3; a possible D gene is TRBD2 (6 bases). V lost 10 bases to trimming and J lost 8 bases, with 22 bases between them. The CDR3 sequence is 14 residues long. CDR1 is LNHDA and CDR2 is SQIVND in the germline V gene (reference sequence). The CDR3 DNA follows: TGTGCCACGGGGGACCGGATTACTCGCCTTACGCAGTATTTT. Translating it yields CATGDRITRLTQYF.

V and J are TRBV9 and TRBJ1-2, with D possibly being TRBD1 (6 bases). V lost 3 bases to trimming and J lost 8 bases, with 11 bases between them. The germline CDR1 and CDR2 sequences are SGDLS and YYNGEE. The CDR3 has 12 amino acids. This chain's CDR3 is CASSEGVGGYTF. As DNA, the CDR3 is TGTGCCAGCAGCGAGGGGGTTGGAGGCTACACCTTC.

This clone is medium-sized (0.01 to 0.1%) within its sample. The chain joins TRBV10-2 to TRBJ2-7, with D tentatively TRBD1 (6 bases). CDR1 and CDR2 (germline): WSHSY, SAAADI. Trimming cost V 5 bases and J 7 bases, with 18 bases left between them. This CDR3 contains 14 residues. The CDR3 loop reads CASSKPGMRGEQYF. CDR3 in DNA: TGCGCCAGCAGTAAGCCGGGTATGAGGGGGGAGCAGTACTTC.

The CDR3 reads CASSLDRGVAEAFF. The CDR3, as DNA: TGTGCCAGCAGTTTGGACAGGGGGGTAGCTGAAGCTTTCTTT. V usage is TRBV27 and J usage is TRBJ1-1; 10 bases are a match to TRBD1. After removal of 3 bases from V and 6 bases from J, the junction contained 4 bases not matched to a gene. Germline V CDR1 and CDR2: MNHEY, SMNVEV (reference sequence). This CDR3 comprises 14 residues.

The genes are TRBV12-5 and TRBJ2-5, with a possible D match to TRBD2 (6 bases). CDR1 LGHNT and CDR2 FRNRAP come from the germline V gene. The length of the CDR3 is 16 residues. Deletions cut 4 bases from V and 0 bases from J, with 15 bases between. The CDR3 DNA follows: TGTGCTAGTGGTTCACCTGCCTGGGGGGACCAAGAGACCCAGTACTTC. Protein sequence: CASGSPAWGDQETQYF.

The chain links TRBV5-5 to TRBJ1-4, with D possibly TRBD1 on 6 matching bases. CDR1 and CDR2 from the germline V gene are SGHKS and YYEKEE (reference sequence). CDR3 length: 13 amino acids. The V and J ends lost 3 bases and 6 bases respectively, with 9 bases between them. Written as DNA, the CDR3 is TGTGCCAGCAGCTCCTCAGGGGATGAAAAACTGTTTTTT. Translating it yields CASSSSGDEKLFF.

V gene TRBV18 combines with J gene TRBJ1-6; D is perhaps TRBD1 (5 bases). CDR3 length equals 15 residues. V dropped 3 bases and J dropped 4 bases, with 10 bases sitting between them. Looked up from germline, CDR1 is KGHSH and CDR2 is LQKENI. The CDR3 sequence: CASSPDSYYNSPLHF. The CDR3 bases are TGTGCCAGCTCACCCGACAGCTATTATAATTCACCCCTCCACTTT.

This chain connects TRBV2 to TRBJ2-7; 8 bases map to TRBD1. With 7 bases clipped from V and 2 bases from J, the junction kept 4 bases outside the gene matches. The germline gives CDR1 SNHLY, CDR2 FYNNEI. The CDR3 length is 13 residues. CDR3 coding DNA: TGTGCCAGCATTCAGGGGGCGACCTACGAGCAGTACTTC. Translated: CASIQGATYEQYF.

The gene calls are TRBV9 and TRBJ2-5; the D gene is possibly TRBD2 (5 bases). CDR3 length: 14 residues. Trimming pared 0 bases from V and 5 bases from J, leaving 11 bases between. The V gene's germline CDR1 is SGDLS and CDR2 YYNGEE. The CDR3 sequence is CASSVGGNAETQYF. The DNA of the CDR3 is TGTGCCAGCAGCGTAGGAGGGAACGCTGAGACCCAGTACTTC.

V usage is TRBV12-3 or TRBV12-4 and J usage is TRBJ1-1; D is unresolved. The CDR3 is 13 amino acids. The ends were cut back, 7 bases at V and 2 bases at J, with 11 bases in the middle. The CDR3 protein is CASTPGHNTEAFF. The DNA of the CDR3 is TGTGCCAGCACCCCGGGTCATAACACTGAAGCTTTCTTT.

In its sample, this clone was seen once. This sequence joins TRBV7-3 and TRBJ2-1; D is possibly TRBD2 (6 bases). The CDR3 sequence is 15 residues long. V was trimmed by 3 bases and J by 6 bases, leaving 15 bases between them. CDR1 SGHTA and CDR2 FQGTGA come from the germline V gene. CDR3 in DNA: TGTGCCAGCAGCTTGGGACTCACCCTGGGCAATGAGCAGTTCTTC. It codes for CASSLGLTLGNEQFF.

The chain joins TRBV11-2 to TRBJ2-5; 7 nucleotides match TRBD1. Looked up from germline, CDR1 is SGHAT and CDR2 is FQNNGV. The CDR3 length is 13 residues. Germline trimming cut 5 bases from V and 7 bases from J; bases unmatched to any gene: 7. In DNA form, the CDR3 reads TGTGCCAGCAGCCAAGACAGGGCGCTGACCCAGTACTTC. This codes for CASSQDRALTQYF.

The gene calls are TRBV19 and TRBJ2-4; the match to TRBD2 covers 11 bases. This CDR3 has 18 amino acids. Germline assignment: CDR1 LNHDA and CDR2 SQIVND (reference sequence). Unmatched junction bases numbered 5, after V lost 1 base and J lost 0 bases. CDR3 region: CASSIGVAGGLAKNIQYF. The CDR3 DNA is TGTGCCAGTAGTATAGGGGTAGCGGGAGGGTTAGCCAAAAACATTCAGTACTTC.

The chain is built from TRBV24-1 and TRBJ2-5; 8 nucleotides line up with TRBD2. Germline CDR1 and CDR2: KGHDR and SFDVKD. The CDR3 runs to 18 residues. The ends lost 4 bases at V and 4 bases at J; junction bases unmatched: 16. CDR3 sequence: CATSDAAGGGSKRETQYF. The CDR3 DNA follows: TGTGCCACCAGTGACGCCGCGGGGGGCGGGAGCAAGAGAGAGACCCAGTACTTC.

This chain joins TRBV19 and TRBJ1-5, with no clear D. This CDR3 contains 15 residues. Trimming stripped 6 bases from V and 0 bases from J, with 12 bases between. From germline, CDR1 is LNHDA and CDR2 SQIVND (reference sequence). The CDR3 loop reads CASRVGTASNQPQHF. The CDR3 nucleotides are TGTGCCAGTAGGGTCGGAACAGCTAGCAATCAGCCCCAGCATTTT.

The chain joins TRBV10-3 to TRBJ1-4; 8 positions match TRBD1. The CDR3 is made up of 14 amino acids. The junction had 6 bases not matched to a gene; V was cut back by 8 bases and J by 4 bases. Germline V gene lookup returns CDR1 ENHRY and CDR2 SYGVKD. The CDR3 loop reads CAISTGEHNEKLFF. The DNA of the CDR3 is TGTGCCATCTCGACAGGGGAGCATAATGAAAAACTGTTTTTT.